The 21 T cell receptor beta chains reported below all come from one sample, sequenced in a study of cytomegalovirus exposure and HLA in healthy donors. Profiling relied on immunoSEQ multiplex PCR, and the TCRdb table lists in-frame clones only, not all of them. In the table there are about 160,000 clones, 85% to 90% of which are singletons. The sample consisted of PBMCs. The receptor set was obtained from a woman aged 18-29 years in good health and CMV-seropositive.

The V gene is TRBV6-1, the J gene TRBJ1-1; D unclear. CDR1 and CDR2 from the germline V gene are MNHNS and SASEGT. The CDR3 has 14 residues. The V and J ends lost 5 bases and 0 bases respectively, with 10 bases between them. In DNA, the CDR3 is TGTGCCAGCAGTCGACACTTCATGAACACTGAAGCTTTCTTT. This encodes CASSRHFMNTEAFF.

The rearrangement joins TRBV13 to TRBJ2-1; D not certain. CDR3 size: 12 residues. V dropped 1 base and J dropped 6 bases, with 4 bases sitting between them. The V gene's germline CDR1 is PRHDT and CDR2 FYEKMQ (reference sequence). This chain's CDR3 is CASSLVVNEQFF. CDR3 nucleotide sequence: TGTGCCAGCAGCTTAGTCGTCAATGAGCAGTTCTTC.

The chain uses TRBV28 and TRBJ2-7; possible D gene TRBD1, 6 bases. Germline values: CDR1 MDHEN, CDR2 SYDVKM. The CDR3 consists of 13 residues. V shed 3 bases and J shed 5 bases, with 11 bases lying between them. The CDR3 bases are TGTGCCAGCAGTTTGCCCAGGGGTGACGAGCAGTACTTC. This encodes CASSLPRGDEQYF.

This clone was seen only a few times. The genes are TRBV7-2 and TRBJ2-1; 7 bases match TRBD1. This CDR3 has 14 amino acids. With V trimmed by 3 bases and J by 6 bases, 5 bases remained unmatched. CDR1 and CDR2 (germline): SGHTA, FQGNSA. Here the CDR3 DNA reads TGTGCCAGCAGCTTGATGACAGGGTTCAATGAGCAGTTCTTC. It translates to CASSLMTGFNEQFF.

The V gene is TRBV28, the J gene TRBJ1-1; 8 bases fit TRBD1. Germline V lookup: CDR1 MDHEN, CDR2 SYDVKM. The V segment lost 6 bases and the J segment 4 bases; nucleotides outside the gene matches: 10. This CDR3 is built from 15 residues. CDR3 in DNA: TGTGCCAGCAGAAACCCACAGGGGGAGGGCACTGAAGCTTTCTTT. It yields the protein CASRNPQGEGTEAFF.

The chain carries TRBV9 and TRBJ2-1, with TRBD2 matching over 9 bases. CDR1 and CDR2 (germline): SGDLS, YYNGEE. The CDR3 has 15 amino acids. Trimming at V came to 0 bases and at J to 6 bases, leaving 4 bases not matched to a gene. The CDR3 DNA sequence: TGTGCCAGCAGCGTAGTTAGCGGGAGTTTCAATGAGCAGTTCTTC. Translation: CASSVVSGSFNEQFF.

The chain has TRBV30 and TRBJ1-3; the D gene is possibly TRBD1 (5 bases). V was clipped by 0 bases and J by 0 bases, with 12 bases between them. CDR3 length equals 16 residues. Germline V gene lookup returns CDR1 GTSNPN and CDR2 SVGIG (reference sequence). In DNA, the CDR3 is TGTGCCTGGAGTGTACAAGGGGTGAGCTCTGGAAACACCATATATTTT. Protein sequence: CAWSVQGVSSGNTIYF. The whole variable domain, remainder taken from reference TRBV30 and TRBJ1-3, is SQTIHQWPATLVQPVGSPLSLECTVEGTSNPNLYWYRQAAGRGLQLLFYSVGIGQISSEVPQNLSASRPQDRQFILSSKKLLLSDSGFYLCAWSVQGVSSGNTIYFGEGSWLTVV.

This clone turned up a few times. This chain links TRBV19 with TRBJ1-2; 9 bases match TRBD1. Trimming removed 5 bases from V and 7 bases from J; junction bases left unmatched: 5. This CDR3 spans 13 amino acids. In germline, CDR1 is LNHDA, CDR2 SQIVND (reference sequence). This chain's CDR3 is CASSLQGAGGYTF. The CDR3 region has the DNA TGTGCCAGTAGTTTACAGGGGGCAGGTGGCTACACCTTC.

The count of this clone is one. The rearrangement joins TRBV19 to TRBJ1-3; D gene uncertain. V lost 3 bases to trimming and J lost 0 bases, with 9 bases between them. CDR1 and CDR2 from the germline V gene are LNHDA and SQIVND (reference sequence). The CDR3 spans 15 residues. The CDR3 loop is CASSMVKSSGNTIYF. In nucleotides, the CDR3 is TGTGCCAGTAGTATGGTGAAGAGCTCTGGAAACACCATATATTTT.

This clone has only a few counts. The chain employs TRBV4-3 and TRBJ2-7, with 8 bases identical to TRBD2. The CDR3 extends over 15 amino acids. Trimming removed 0 bases from V and 6 bases from J; junction bases left unmatched: 7. Per the germline V gene, CDR1 is LGHNA and CDR2 is YSLEER. The CDR3 DNA sequence: TGCGCCAGCAGCCAAGATATCAGCGGGAGATTCGAGCAGTACTTC. Translated: CASSQDISGRFEQYF.

The rearrangement uses TRBV10-3 and TRBJ2-1; 13 bases agree with TRBD2. The CDR3 is made up of 14 amino acids. After removal of 5 bases from V and 7 bases from J, the junction contained 2 bases not matched to a gene. The V gene's germline CDR1 is ENHRY and CDR2 SYGVKD. The CDR3 DNA reads as TGTGCCATCAGTCCGGGACTAGCGGGAAATGAGCAGTTCTTC. This translates into CAISPGLAGNEQFF.

This rearrangement joins TRBV4-2 to TRBJ2-1; D perhaps matches TRBD2 (5 bases). The CDR3 is 16 amino acids. The V end was cut by 4 bases, the J end by 0 bases, with 13 bases between. Germline CDR1 LGHNA, CDR2 YNFKEQ. The CDR3 nucleotides read TGTGCCAGCAGCCCCGGGAAGACGAGCTCCTACAATGAGCAGTTCTTC. Amino acid sequence: CASSPGKTSSYNEQFF.

V and J are TRBV6-5 and TRBJ1-5; 8 bases agree with TRBD1. Germline lookup yields CDR1 MNHEY and CDR2 SVGAGI. Trimming removed 5 bases from V and 5 bases from J; junction bases left unmatched: 8. This CDR3 comprises 15 residues. The chain's CDR3 is CASSPTRQGHQPQHF. The CDR3 nucleotides are TGTGCCAGCAGTCCCACCCGACAGGGGCATCAGCCCCAGCATTTT.

The gene calls are TRBV6-6 and TRBJ2-7; TRBD2 might be the D (6 bases). CDR1 and CDR2 (germline): MNHNY, SVGAGI (reference sequence). This CDR3 contains 13 residues. Trimming left V 5 bases short and J 2 bases short, with 10 bases between. DNA of the CDR3: TGTGCCAGCAGTAGGGACTCAACCTACGAGCAGTACTTC. Amino acids: CASSRDSTYEQYF.

The J gene is TRBJ1-2, the V gene TRBV28, with D unresolved. Looked up from germline, CDR1 is MDHEN and CDR2 is SYDVKM. The CDR3 extends over 15 amino acids. Trimming took 3 bases from V and 2 from J, leaving 13 bases between them. The CDR3: CASSFPRAGNYGYTF. CDR3 nucleotides: TGTGCCAGCAGTTTCCCGAGGGCGGGGAACTATGGCTACACCTTC.

The J gene is TRBJ1-4, the V gene TRBV2; D not certain. CDR1 and CDR2 from the germline V gene are SNHLY and FYNNEI. CDR3 length: 16 residues. The germline V and J ends were trimmed by 1 base and 4 bases, with 13 bases remaining between them. As DNA, the CDR3 is TGTGCCAGCAGTGAAGTGCCAAACACTAATAATGAAAAACTGTTTTTT. Translating it yields CASSEVPNTNNEKLFF.

The chain carries TRBV7-9 and TRBJ2-3; weak D call: TRBD2 (6 bases). CDR3 length equals 14 residues. The germline V and J ends were trimmed by 5 bases and 1 base, with 10 bases remaining between them. Germline loops: CDR1 SEHNR, CDR2 FQNEAQ (reference sequence). The CDR3 reads CASSQIAGTDTQYF. The CDR3 DNA reads as TGTGCCAGCAGCCAGATAGCGGGCACAGATACGCAGTATTTT.

The chain carries TRBV2 and TRBJ1-2; the match to TRBD1 covers 9 bases. With 5 bases clipped from V and 4 bases from J, the junction kept 8 bases outside the gene matches. CDR1 is SNHLY and CDR2 is FYNNEI in the germline V gene. The CDR3 runs to 15 residues. CDR3 in amino acids: CASSPTGGRGYGYTF. CDR3 nucleotide sequence: TGTGCCAGCAGTCCCACAGGGGGCCGGGGCTATGGCTACACCTTC.

The chain joins TRBV7-3 to TRBJ2-7; 9 nucleotides agree with TRBD2. V lost 2 bases, J lost 6 bases, and 11 bases stayed unmatched. Germline CDR1 reads SGHTA; CDR2 reads FQGTGA. CDR3 length equals 16 residues. CDR3 sequence: CASSLAGPSGTAEQYF. In nucleotides, the CDR3 is TGTGCCAGCAGCTTAGCGGGGCCTAGCGGGACCGCCGAGCAGTACTTC.

V and J are TRBV6-5 and TRBJ2-7; TRBD1 might be the D (5 bases). From germline, CDR1 is MNHEY and CDR2 SVGAGI. This CDR3 contains 13 residues. Trimming stripped 0 bases from V and 7 bases from J, with 10 bases between. In DNA form, the CDR3 reads TGTGCCAGCAGTTACTCGGTCCAGGGAGAGCAGTACTTC. It codes for CASSYSVQGEQYF.

The chain uses TRBV6-1 and TRBJ1-2; D may be TRBD1 (6 bases). The CDR3 covers 14 residues. V was shortened by 7 bases and J by 7 bases, with 19 bases between the two germline ends. Germline V gives CDR1 MNHNS, CDR2 SASEGT. The CDR3 reads CASTRGGRVRGYTF. CDR3 nucleotides: TGTGCCAGCACTAGGGGGGGAAGGGTTCGTGGCTACACCTTC.